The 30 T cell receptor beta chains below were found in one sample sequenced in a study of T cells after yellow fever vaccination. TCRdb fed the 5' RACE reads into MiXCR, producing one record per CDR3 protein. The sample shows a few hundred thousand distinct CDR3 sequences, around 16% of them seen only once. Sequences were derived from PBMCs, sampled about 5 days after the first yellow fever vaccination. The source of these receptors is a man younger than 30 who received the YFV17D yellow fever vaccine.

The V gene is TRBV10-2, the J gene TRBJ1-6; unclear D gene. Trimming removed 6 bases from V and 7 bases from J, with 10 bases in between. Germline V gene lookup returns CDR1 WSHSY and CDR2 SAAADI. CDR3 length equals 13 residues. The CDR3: CASREAGNSPLHF. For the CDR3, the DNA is TGCGCCAGCAGGGAGGCGGGGAATTCACCCCTCCACTTT.

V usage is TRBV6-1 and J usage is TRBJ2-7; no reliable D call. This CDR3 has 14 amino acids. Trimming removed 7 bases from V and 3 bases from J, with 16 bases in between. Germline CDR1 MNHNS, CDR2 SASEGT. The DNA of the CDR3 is TGTGCCAGCAACATGGACGTACTGGTCTACGAGCAGTACGTC. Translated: CASNMDVLVYEQYV.

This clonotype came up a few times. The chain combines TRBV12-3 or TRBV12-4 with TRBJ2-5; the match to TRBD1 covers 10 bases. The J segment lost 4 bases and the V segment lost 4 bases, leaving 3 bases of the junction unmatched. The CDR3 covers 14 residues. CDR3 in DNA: TGTGCCAGCAGTTCCTGGGACAGGGGAGAGACCCAGTACTTC. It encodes CASSSWDRGETQYF.

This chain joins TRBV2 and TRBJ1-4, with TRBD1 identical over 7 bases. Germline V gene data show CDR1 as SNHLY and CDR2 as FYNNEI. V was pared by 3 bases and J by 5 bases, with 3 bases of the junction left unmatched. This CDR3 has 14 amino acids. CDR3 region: CASSDRDRNEKLFF. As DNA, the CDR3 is TGTGCCAGCAGTGACCGGGACAGAAATGAAAAACTGTTTTTT.

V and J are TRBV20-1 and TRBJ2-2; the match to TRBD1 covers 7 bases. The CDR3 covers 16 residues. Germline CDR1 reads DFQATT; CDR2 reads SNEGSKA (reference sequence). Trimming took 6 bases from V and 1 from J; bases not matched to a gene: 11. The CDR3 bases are TGCAGTGCACAGGGGAAGGGGGCCGGGAACACCGGGGAGCTGTTTTTT. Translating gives CSAQGKGAGNTGELFF.

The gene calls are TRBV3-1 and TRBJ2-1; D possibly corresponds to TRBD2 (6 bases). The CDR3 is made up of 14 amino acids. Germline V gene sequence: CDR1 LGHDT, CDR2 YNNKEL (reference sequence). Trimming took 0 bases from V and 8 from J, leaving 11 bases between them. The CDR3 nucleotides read TGTGCCAGCAGCCAAGAGTCTCGACTAGATGAGCAGTTCTTC. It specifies CASSQESRLDEQFF.

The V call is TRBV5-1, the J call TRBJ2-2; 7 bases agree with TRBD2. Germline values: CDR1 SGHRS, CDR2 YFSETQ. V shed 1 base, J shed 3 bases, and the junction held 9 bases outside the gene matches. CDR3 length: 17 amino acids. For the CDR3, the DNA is TGCGCCAGCAGCTTGAGGCCTGGCGGGGGTCACACCGGGGAGCTGTTTTTT. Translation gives CASSLRPGGGHTGELFF.

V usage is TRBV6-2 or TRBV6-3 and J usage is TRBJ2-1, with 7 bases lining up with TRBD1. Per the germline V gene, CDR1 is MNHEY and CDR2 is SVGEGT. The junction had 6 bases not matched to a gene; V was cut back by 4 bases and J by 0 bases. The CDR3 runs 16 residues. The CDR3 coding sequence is TGTGCCAGCAGTTCGGACAGGACGTACTCCTACAATGAGCAGTTCTTC. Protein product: CASSSDRTYSYNEQFF.

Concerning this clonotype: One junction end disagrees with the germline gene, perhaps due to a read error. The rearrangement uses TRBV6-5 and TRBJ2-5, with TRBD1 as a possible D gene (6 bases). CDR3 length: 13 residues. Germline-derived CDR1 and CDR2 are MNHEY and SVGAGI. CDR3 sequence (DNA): TGTGCCAGCTGTTATCCAGGGGATGGGACCCAGTACTTC. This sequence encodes CASCYPGDGTQYF.

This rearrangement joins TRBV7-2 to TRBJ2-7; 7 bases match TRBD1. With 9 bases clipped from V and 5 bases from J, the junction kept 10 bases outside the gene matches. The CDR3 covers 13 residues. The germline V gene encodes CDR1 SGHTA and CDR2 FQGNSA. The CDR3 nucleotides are TGTGCCAGTAAGGGGGCAAGTCGAAACGAGCAGTACTTC. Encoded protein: CASKGASRNEQYF.

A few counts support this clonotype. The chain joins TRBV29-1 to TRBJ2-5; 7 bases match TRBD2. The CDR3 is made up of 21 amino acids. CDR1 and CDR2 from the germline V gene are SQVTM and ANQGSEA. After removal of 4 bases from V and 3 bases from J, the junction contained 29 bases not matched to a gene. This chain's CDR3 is CSVAGSLSGINQGGPEETQYF. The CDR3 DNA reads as TGCAGCGTTGCGGGATCTCTTTCGGGGATTAACCAGGGAGGGCCTGAAGAGACCCAGTACTTC. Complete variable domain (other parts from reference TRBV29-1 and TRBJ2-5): SAVISQKPSRDICQRGTSLTIQCQVDSQVTMMFWYRQQPGQSLTLIATANQGSEATYESGFVIDKFPISRPNLTFSTLTVSNMSPEDSSIYLCSVAGSLSGINQGGPEETQYFGPGTRLLVL.

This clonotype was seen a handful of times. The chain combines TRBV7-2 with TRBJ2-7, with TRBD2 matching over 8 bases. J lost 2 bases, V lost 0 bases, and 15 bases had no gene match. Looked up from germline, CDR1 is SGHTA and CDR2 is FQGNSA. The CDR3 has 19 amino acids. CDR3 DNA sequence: TGTGCCAGCAGCTTAGCCCACCTACTAGCGGAGCGTACCGCCTACGAGCAGTACGTC. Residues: CASSLAHLLAERTAYEQYV.

The CDR3 reads CASSSSGTEKGGYTF. CDR3 nucleotides: TGTGCCAGCAGTTCATCCGGGACAGAGAAGGGCGGCTACACCTTC. The chain has TRBV12-3 or TRBV12-4 and TRBJ1-2, with 7 nucleotides matching TRBD1. J lost 8 bases, V lost 4 bases, and 13 bases had no gene match. There are 15 residues in the CDR3.

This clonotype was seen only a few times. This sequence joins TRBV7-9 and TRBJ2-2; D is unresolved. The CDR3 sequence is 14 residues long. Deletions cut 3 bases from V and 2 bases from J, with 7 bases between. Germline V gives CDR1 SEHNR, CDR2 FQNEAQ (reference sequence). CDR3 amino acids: CASSFLDNTGELFF. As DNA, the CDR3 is TGTGCCAGCAGCTTCTTAGATAACACCGGGGAGCTGTTTTTT.

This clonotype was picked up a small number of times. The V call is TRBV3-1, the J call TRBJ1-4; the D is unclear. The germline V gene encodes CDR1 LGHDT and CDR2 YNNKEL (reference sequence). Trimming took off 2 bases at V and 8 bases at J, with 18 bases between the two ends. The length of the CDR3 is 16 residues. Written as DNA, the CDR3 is TGTGCCAGCAGCCAATACCAGGATGGAATCAAAGAAAAACTGTTTTTT. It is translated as CASSQYQDGIKEKLFF.

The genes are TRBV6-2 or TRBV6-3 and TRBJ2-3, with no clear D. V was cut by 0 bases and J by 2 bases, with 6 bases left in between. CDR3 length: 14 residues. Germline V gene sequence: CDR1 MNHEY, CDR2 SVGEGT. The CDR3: CASSYSQITDTQYF. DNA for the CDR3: TGTGCCAGCAGTTACTCTCAGATCACAGATACGCAGTATTTT.

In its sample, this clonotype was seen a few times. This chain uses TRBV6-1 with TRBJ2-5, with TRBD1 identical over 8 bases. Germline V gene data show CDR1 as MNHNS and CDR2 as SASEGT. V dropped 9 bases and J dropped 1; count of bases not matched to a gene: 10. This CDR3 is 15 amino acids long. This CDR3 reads CASQPDRVLQETQYF. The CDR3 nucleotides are TGTGCCAGTCAGCCGGACAGGGTCCTCCAAGAGACCCAGTACTTC.

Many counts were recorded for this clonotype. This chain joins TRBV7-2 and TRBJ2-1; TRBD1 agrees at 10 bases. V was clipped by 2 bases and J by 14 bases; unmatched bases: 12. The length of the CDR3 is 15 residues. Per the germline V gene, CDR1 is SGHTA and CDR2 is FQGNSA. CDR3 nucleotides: TGTGCCAGCAGCTTAAGGACAGGGGGATACGGTGGGAAGTTCTTC. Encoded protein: CASSLRTGGYGGKFF.

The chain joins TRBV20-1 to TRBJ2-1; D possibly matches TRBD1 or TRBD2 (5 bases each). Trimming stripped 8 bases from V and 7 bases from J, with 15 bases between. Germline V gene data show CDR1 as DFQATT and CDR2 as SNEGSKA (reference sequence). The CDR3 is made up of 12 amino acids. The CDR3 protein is CSPMGTANEQFF. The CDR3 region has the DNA TGCAGTCCTATGGGGACGGCAAATGAGCAGTTCTTC.

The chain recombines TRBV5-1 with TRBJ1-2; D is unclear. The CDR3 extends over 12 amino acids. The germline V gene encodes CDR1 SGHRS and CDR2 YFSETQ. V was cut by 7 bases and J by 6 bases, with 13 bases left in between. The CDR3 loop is CASGEDTDGYTF. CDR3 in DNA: TGCGCCAGCGGAGAGGATACTGATGGCTACACCTTC.

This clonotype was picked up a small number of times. CDR3 in amino acids: CASSISRLRGHTGELFF. In DNA form, the CDR3 reads TGTGCCAGTAGTATATCTCGCCTCAGGGGGCATACCGGGGAGCTGTTTTTT. The chain couples TRBV19 to TRBJ2-2, with 8 positions matching TRBD1. Germline loops: CDR1 LNHDA, CDR2 SQIVND (reference sequence). The V and J ends lost 2 bases and 5 bases, in that order; junction bases with no gene match: 10. This CDR3 is 17 amino acids long.

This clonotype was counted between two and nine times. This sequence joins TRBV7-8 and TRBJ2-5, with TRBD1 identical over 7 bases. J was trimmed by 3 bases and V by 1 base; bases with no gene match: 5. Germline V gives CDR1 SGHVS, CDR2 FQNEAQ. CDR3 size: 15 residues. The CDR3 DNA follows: TGTGCCAGCAGCTTAGACAGGGGAGTCAAAGAGACCCAGTACTTC. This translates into CASSLDRGVKETQYF.

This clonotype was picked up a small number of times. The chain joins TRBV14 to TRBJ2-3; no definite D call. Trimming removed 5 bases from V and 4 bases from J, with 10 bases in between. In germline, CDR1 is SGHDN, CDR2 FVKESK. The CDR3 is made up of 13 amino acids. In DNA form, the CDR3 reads TGTGCCAGCAGCATCACACGGGCAGATACGCAGTATTTT. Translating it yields CASSITRADTQYF.

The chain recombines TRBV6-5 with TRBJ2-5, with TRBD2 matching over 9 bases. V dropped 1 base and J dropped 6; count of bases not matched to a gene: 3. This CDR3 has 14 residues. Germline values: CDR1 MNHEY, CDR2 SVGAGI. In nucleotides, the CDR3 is TGTGCCAGCAGTTACTTGCGGGGGGGAAAGACCCAGTACTTC. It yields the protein CASSYLRGGKTQYF.

The chain's CDR3 is CASSLSDSSNEQFF. Here the CDR3 DNA reads TGTGCCAGCAGCTTGTCCGATTCGAGCAATGAGCAGTTCTTC. The rearrangement uses TRBV11-2 and TRBJ2-1; the D is unclear. The V gene lost 3 bases and the J gene lost 6 bases, with 12 bases spanning the gap. The CDR3 is 14 residues long. Germline assignment: CDR1 SGHAT and CDR2 FQNNGV.

CDR3 region: CSARDRVSYNEQFF. As DNA, the CDR3 is TGCAGTGCTAGGGACAGGGTTTCCTACAATGAGCAGTTCTTC. V usage is TRBV20-1 and J usage is TRBJ2-1; 8 bases align to TRBD1. Germline CDR1 is DFQATT and CDR2 is SNEGSKA (reference sequence). The J segment lost 1 base and the V segment lost 3 bases, leaving 2 bases of the junction unmatched. The CDR3 loop spans 14 amino acids.

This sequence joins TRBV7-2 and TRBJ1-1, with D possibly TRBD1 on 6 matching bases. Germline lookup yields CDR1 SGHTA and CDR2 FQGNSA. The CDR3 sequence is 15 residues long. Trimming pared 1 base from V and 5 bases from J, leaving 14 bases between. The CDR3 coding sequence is TGTGCCAGCAGCTTAGGTCCGGGGGCGCAGACTGAAGCTTTCTTT. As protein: CASSLGPGAQTEAFF. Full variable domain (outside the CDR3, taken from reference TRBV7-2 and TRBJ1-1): GAGVSQSPSNKVTEKGKDVELRCDPISGHTALYWYRQSLGQGLEFLIYFQGNSAPDKSGLPSDRFSAERTGGSVSTLTIQRTQQEDSAVYLCASSLGPGAQTEAFFGQGTRLTVV.

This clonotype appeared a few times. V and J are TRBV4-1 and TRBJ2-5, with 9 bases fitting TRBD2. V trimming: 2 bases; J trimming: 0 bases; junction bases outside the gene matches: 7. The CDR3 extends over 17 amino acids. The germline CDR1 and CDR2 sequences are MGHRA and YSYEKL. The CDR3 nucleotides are TGCGCCAGCAGCCAAAGAGCAAGCGGGGGGCACCAAGAGACCCAGTACTTC. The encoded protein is CASSQRASGGHQETQYF.

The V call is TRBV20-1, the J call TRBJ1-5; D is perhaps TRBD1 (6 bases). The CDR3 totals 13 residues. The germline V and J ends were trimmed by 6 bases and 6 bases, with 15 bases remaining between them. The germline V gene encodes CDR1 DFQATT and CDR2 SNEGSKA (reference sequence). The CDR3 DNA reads TGCAGTGCAGGAGGGGGGGCTGGTCAGCCCCAGCATTTT. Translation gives CSAGGGAGQPQHF.

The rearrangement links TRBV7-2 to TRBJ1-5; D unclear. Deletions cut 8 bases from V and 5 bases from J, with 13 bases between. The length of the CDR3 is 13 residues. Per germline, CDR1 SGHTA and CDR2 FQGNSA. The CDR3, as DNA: TGTGCCAGCGCCCAGGATCGCGATCAGCCCCAGCATTTT. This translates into CASAQDRDQPQHF.